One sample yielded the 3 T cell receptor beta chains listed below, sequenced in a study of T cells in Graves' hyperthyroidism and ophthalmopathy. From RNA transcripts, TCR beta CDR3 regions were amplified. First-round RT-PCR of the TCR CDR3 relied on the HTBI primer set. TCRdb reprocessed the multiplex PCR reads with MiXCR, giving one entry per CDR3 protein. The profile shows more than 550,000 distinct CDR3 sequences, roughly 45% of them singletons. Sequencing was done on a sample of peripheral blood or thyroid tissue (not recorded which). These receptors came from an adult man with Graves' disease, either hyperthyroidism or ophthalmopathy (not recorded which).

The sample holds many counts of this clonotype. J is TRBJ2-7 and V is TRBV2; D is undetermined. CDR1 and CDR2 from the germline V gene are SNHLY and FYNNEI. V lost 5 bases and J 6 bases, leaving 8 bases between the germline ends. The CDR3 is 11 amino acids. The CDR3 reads CASSLVSEQYF. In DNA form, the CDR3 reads TGTGCCAGCAGTCTAGTCTCCGAGCAGTACTTC. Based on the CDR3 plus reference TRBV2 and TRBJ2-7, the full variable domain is EPEVTQTPSHQVTQMGQEVILRCVPISNHLYFYWYRQILGQKVEFLVSFYNNEISEKSEIFDDQFSVERPDGSNFTLKIRSTKLEDSAMYFCASSLVSEQYFGPGTRLTVT.

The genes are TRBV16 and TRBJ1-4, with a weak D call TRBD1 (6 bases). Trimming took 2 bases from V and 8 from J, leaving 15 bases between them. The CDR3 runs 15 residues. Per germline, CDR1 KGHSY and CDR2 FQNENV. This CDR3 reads CASSQGPGDTEKLFF. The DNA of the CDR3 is TGTGCCAGCAGCCAAGGTCCAGGGGACACAGAAAAACTGTTTTTT.

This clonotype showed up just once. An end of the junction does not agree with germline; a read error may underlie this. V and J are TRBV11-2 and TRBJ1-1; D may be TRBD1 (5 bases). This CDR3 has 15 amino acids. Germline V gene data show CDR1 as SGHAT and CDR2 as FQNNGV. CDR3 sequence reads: CASSLEGLRNTEAFF. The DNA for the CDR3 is TGTGCCAGCAGCTTAGAGGGACTACGGAACACTGAAGCCTTCTTT.